Detailed here is one T cell receptor beta chain. Its specificity is unknown. CDR3 size: 15 residues. Looked up from germline, CDR1 is SGHVS and CDR2 is FQNEAQ. The data belong to a study of CXCR3-negative and CXCR3-positive naive CD8 T cells. As for the study in general: Every library held about 1.5 +/- 0.3 million TRB reads, and the total came to around 130 million. Findings of the study overall: Researchers report that CXCR3-positive naive cells carry more hydrophobic TRB CDR3s than CXCR3-negative naive cells. Naive CXCR3-positive and CXCR3-negative cells shared similar TRBV-TRBJ usage, unlike memory cells. Once cells were cryopreserved, CXCR3 expression went down partly, and most assays used fresh PBMCs.

The method, 5' RACE with UMI labels, was used to prepare the TRB cDNA libraries. With the 5' RACE reads reprocessed, TCRdb shows one record per CDR3 protein and no DNA. The sample yields 100,000 or so distinct CDR3 sequences, of which the top ten take up less than 0.4%. Sequencing used naive CXCR3+ CD8+ T cells from blood. Subset of the sample: CD45RO-CCR7+CD27+CD95- naive CD8+ T cells expressing CXCR3 (TNR3+). This sequence was found in a human donor in good health. Some clones in this sample may be carry-over from other donors' samples. The chain couples TRBV7-8 to TRBJ1-6; checking the TCRdb D call of TRBD1 is not possible without DNA. CDR3 residues: CASSLDGGYNSPLHF.